A single sample is the source of the 21 T cell receptor beta chains below, sequenced in a study of long-term antiretroviral therapy in people with HIV. It was version v3.0 of the immunoSEQ assay that was run at survey level. Profiling relied on immunoSEQ multiplex PCR, and the TCRdb table lists in-frame clones only, not all of them. Among under 25,000 clones listed, 76% were seen once. The sequencing here drew on unsorted PBMCs, taken 0.5 years before starting antiretroviral therapy. The receptors here all came from a man younger than 35 with HIV.

The CDR3 protein is CASSPDRGYYNEQFF. CDR3 DNA sequence: TGTGCCAGCAGCCCAGACAGGGGCTATTACAATGAGCAGTTCTTC. The chain employs TRBV14 and TRBJ2-1; 8 positions agree with TRBD1. The CDR3 covers 15 residues. Per germline, CDR1 SGHDN and CDR2 FVKESK. With V trimmed by 4 bases and J by 4 bases, 6 bases remained unmatched.

In this sample, this clone turned up a few times. The rearrangement links TRBV19 to TRBJ1-2, with D maybe TRBD1 (5 bases). V shed 6 bases and J shed 10 bases, with 18 bases lying between them. The CDR3 has 13 residues. Per the germline V gene, CDR1 is LNHDA and CDR2 is SQIVND (reference sequence). The CDR3 nucleotides read TGTGCCAGTAGGGGGGACGAATCTGTTGCCTACACCTTC. Its translation: CASRGDESVAYTF.

This clone was counted a few times. The V and J genes are TRBV10-1 and TRBJ2-7; D gene unclear. The CDR3 totals 12 residues. In germline, CDR1 is WNHNN, CDR2 SYGVQD (reference sequence). V lost 2 bases and J lost 6, with 8 bases in between. CDR3 region: CASSENGREQYF. CDR3 DNA sequence: TGCGCCAGCAGTGAGAACGGCCGCGAGCAGTACTTC.

The chain joins TRBV6-1 to TRBJ2-7; the match to TRBD1 covers 8 bases. The CDR3 extends over 15 amino acids. V dropped 8 bases and J dropped 2; count of bases not matched to a gene: 11. In germline, CDR1 is MNHNS, CDR2 SASEGT. CDR3 DNA sequence: TGTGCCAGCCGATTAGGGACAGGAGATCCCTACGAGCAGTACTTC. It is translated as CASRLGTGDPYEQYF.

This clone was recorded once. The CDR3 nucleotides are TGTGCCAGCAGTGAGGGGGGACAGGGAGGCTACGAGCAGTACTTC. Translated, it gives CASSEGGQGGYEQYF. The J gene is TRBJ2-7, the V gene TRBV2; 9 bases are shared with TRBD1. CDR1 and CDR2 from the germline V gene are SNHLY and FYNNEI. J was trimmed by 3 bases and V by 3 bases; bases with no gene match: 6. The CDR3 contains 15 residues.

This clone was seen once. The chain combines TRBV9 with TRBJ2-1; D may be TRBD2 (6 bases). The germline gives CDR1 SGDLS, CDR2 YYNGEE. Trimming pared 4 bases from V and 5 bases from J, leaving 7 bases between. CDR3 length: 12 amino acids. This CDR3 is CASSPGDNEQFF. The CDR3 bases are TGTGCCAGCAGCCCGGGAGACAATGAGCAGTTCTTC.

V and J are TRBV27 and TRBJ2-1, with 7 nucleotides matching TRBD2. The CDR3 totals 15 residues. The V and J ends lost 6 bases and 4 bases, in that order; junction bases with no gene match: 9. Germline assignment: CDR1 MNHEY and CDR2 SMNVEV (reference sequence). For the CDR3, the DNA is TGTGCCAGCAGCCGATCTAGCGGAGGGTACAATGAGCAGTTCTTC. Translated: CASSRSSGGYNEQFF.

For this clone: Sequence at one end of the junction differs from germline and may be a read error. V gene TRBV7-7 combines with J gene TRBJ2-7; 9 bases align to TRBD1. The CDR3 loop spans 13 amino acids. The germline gives CDR1 SSHAT, CDR2 FNYEAQ (reference sequence). The chain's CDR3 is CASSPGQGYEQYF. The CDR3 DNA follows: TGTGCTAGCAGCCCCGGACAGGGGTACGAGCAGTACTTC.

This chain uses TRBV9 with TRBJ1-1; D not certain. Germline V gene sequence: CDR1 SGDLS, CDR2 YYNGEE. The CDR3 totals 13 residues. V lost 2 bases, J lost 1 base, and 6 bases lay in between. The CDR3 DNA is TGTGCCAGCAGCGTGACACCGAACACTGAAGCTTTCTTT. Protein sequence: CASSVTPNTEAFF.

The chain uses TRBV7-6 and TRBJ2-7; 7 bases match TRBD1. Looked up from germline, CDR1 is SGHVS and CDR2 is FNYEAQ. Unmatched junction bases numbered 10, after V lost 5 bases and J lost 6 bases. This CDR3 is 14 amino acids long. The CDR3 nucleotides are TGTGCCAGCAGCCCAAATACAGGGGTTGGCGAGCAGTACTTC. Translation: CASSPNTGVGEQYF.

The chain combines TRBV19 with TRBJ2-1, with 10 nucleotides matching TRBD2. The CDR3 has 15 residues. V was pared by 6 bases and J by 1 base, with 3 bases of the junction left unmatched. CDR1 LNHDA and CDR2 SQIVND come from the germline V gene (reference sequence). CDR3 coding DNA: TGTGCCAGTAGATCGACTAGCGGGTCCTACAATGAGCAGTTCTTC. This sequence encodes CASRSTSGSYNEQFF.

This clone was counted a few times. The V call is TRBV10-3, the J call TRBJ1-1; D call uncertain. V was cut by 8 bases and J by 1 base, with 8 bases left in between. The CDR3 length is 12 residues. Germline V gene data show CDR1 as ENHRY and CDR2 as SYGVKD. The CDR3 nucleotides are TGTGCCATCCGGGCCCCGAACACTGAAGCTTTCTTT. Protein sequence: CAIRAPNTEAFF.

This clone was seen only a few times. The V gene is TRBV9, the J gene TRBJ2-2; D is uncertain. CDR1 is SGDLS, CDR2 YYNGEE, per germline. The CDR3 totals 12 residues. Trimming removed 0 bases from V and 5 bases from J, with 2 bases in between. The CDR3 here is CASSVDTGELFF. CDR3 DNA: TGTGCCAGCAGCGTAGATACCGGGGAGCTGTTTTTT. The complete variable domain, with remaining parts taken from reference TRBV9 and TRBJ2-2, reads DSGVTQTPKHLITATGQRVTLRCSPRSGDLSVYWYQQSLDQGLQFLIQYYNGEERAKGNILERFSAQQFPDLHSELNLSSLELGDSALYFCASSVDTGELFFGEGSRLTVL.

The chain links TRBV28 to TRBJ2-3, with TRBD2 matching 9 bases. With V trimmed by 2 bases and J by 3 bases, 6 bases remained unmatched. Germline CDR1 and CDR2: MDHEN and SYDVKM. This CDR3 contains 16 residues. CDR3 bases: TGTGCCAGCAGTTTAGGCCCACTAGCGGGTACAGATACGCAGTATTTT. Its protein is CASSLGPLAGTDTQYF.

This chain joins TRBV7-9 and TRBJ2-3; maybe TRBD2 (6 bases). Germline V gene data show CDR1 as SEHNR and CDR2 as FQNEAQ (reference sequence). V shed 5 bases and J shed 1 base, with 16 bases lying between them. The CDR3 extends over 16 amino acids. For the CDR3, the DNA is TGTGCCAGCAGCCCCAACGCCGGGGGACGCACAGATACGCAGTATTTT. Residues: CASSPNAGGRTDTQYF.

This chain joins TRBV11-2 and TRBJ2-7; 9 bases are a match to TRBD1. V was pared by 8 bases and J by 3 bases, with 8 bases of the junction left unmatched. The CDR3 is made up of 14 amino acids. Looked up from germline, CDR1 is SGHAT and CDR2 is FQNNGV. The CDR3 DNA reads TGTGCCAGCGGAACCGGGACAGGGAACTACGAGCAGTACTTC. Residues: CASGTGTGNYEQYF.

By frequency in the sample, this clone is medium-sized. The rearrangement uses TRBV11-2 and TRBJ1-2; D possibly corresponds to TRBD1 (5 bases). V lost 4 bases and J 4 bases, leaving 19 bases between the germline ends. This CDR3 contains 16 residues. Per germline, CDR1 SGHAT and CDR2 FQNNGV. The CDR3 sequence is CASSSSPLGGGYGYTF. The CDR3 bases are TGTGCCAGCAGCTCCTCACCCTTGGGGGGTGGCTATGGCTACACCTTC. The full variable domain, in which reference TRBV11-2 and TRBJ1-2 provide the parts outside the CDR3, is EAGVAQSPRYKIIEKRQSVAFWCNPISGHATLYWYQQILGQGPKLLIQFQNNGVVDDSQLPKDRFSAERLKGVDSTLKIQPAKLEDSAVYLCASSSSPLGGGYGYTFGSGTRLTVV.

The rearrangement uses TRBV6-5 and TRBJ2-5, with 10 bases fitting TRBD1. The CDR3 runs to 15 residues. Trimming at V came to 2 bases and at J to 4 bases, leaving 4 bases not matched to a gene. Germline CDR1 MNHEY, CDR2 SVGAGI. The CDR3 coding sequence is TGTGCCAGCAGTTACGCCTGGACAGGGGGAGAGACCCAGTACTTC. Translating it yields CASSYAWTGGETQYF.

The chain joins TRBV6-1 to TRBJ1-5; D unresolved. Deletions cut 6 bases from V and 0 bases from J, with 9 bases between. Germline V CDR1 and CDR2: MNHNS, SASEGT. There are 14 residues in the CDR3. Written as DNA, the CDR3 is TGTGCCAGCAGGGACGGGTATAGCAATCAGCCCCAGCATTTT. Amino acid sequence: CASRDGYSNQPQHF.

Only one count was recorded for this clone. The chain links TRBV13 to TRBJ1-2; D gene uncertain. CDR1 is PRHDT, CDR2 FYEKMQ, per germline (reference sequence). The CDR3 runs 14 residues. V was shortened by 0 bases and J by 6 bases, with 11 bases between the two germline ends. CDR3 sequence reads: CASSLGLLGDGYTF. The CDR3 bases are TGTGCCAGCAGCTTAGGACTCCTCGGAGATGGCTACACCTTC.

The chain is built from TRBV7-9 and TRBJ2-7, with D possibly matching TRBD2 (5 bases). The CDR3 runs 12 residues. The germline V gene encodes CDR1 SEHNR and CDR2 FQNEAQ (reference sequence). V lost 5 bases to trimming and J lost 3 bases, with 8 bases between them. Here the CDR3 reads CASSPSGYEQYF. CDR3 sequence (DNA): TGTGCCAGCAGCCCGAGCGGCTACGAGCAGTACTTC.